Shown below are 13 T cell receptor beta chains from a single sample sequenced in a study of T cell responses to AZD1222 COVID-19 vaccine. Only in-frame clones appear in the TCRdb table, and some are missing; sequencing was by immunoSEQ multiplex PCR. The sample has over 90,000 clones, 90% seen once; the top ten hold 4.5% to 5.5%. The input for sequencing was peripheral blood, taken on day 0 of AZD1222 vaccination. Receptor source: an adult in good health.

This rearrangement joins TRBV28 to TRBJ1-4; no reliable D call. The V and J ends lost 6 bases and 8 bases respectively, with 16 bases between them. The CDR3 is 14 residues long. In germline, CDR1 is MDHEN, CDR2 SYDVKM. The CDR3, as DNA: TGTGCCAGCAGACTGGCTGGGATCAACGAAAAACTGTTTTTT. Protein product: CASRLAGINEKLFF.

CDR3 in amino acids: CASSSTNAYNEQFF. For the CDR3, the DNA is TGTGCCAGCAGTTCCACCAATGCTTACAATGAGCAGTTCTTC. The V and J genes are TRBV6-5 and TRBJ2-1; D uncertain. Germline loops: CDR1 MNHEY, CDR2 SVGAGI. Deletions cut 4 bases from V and 4 bases from J, with 11 bases between. The CDR3 loop spans 14 amino acids.

The V gene is TRBV3-1 (or the pseudogene TRBV3-2), the J gene TRBJ1-5, with D tentatively TRBD1 (6 bases). Germline V lookup: CDR1 LGHDT, CDR2 YNNKEL (reference sequence). This CDR3 is 15 amino acids long. Trimming cost V 4 bases and J 1 base, with 11 bases left between them. CDR3 amino acids: CASSPGGGSNQPQHF. The CDR3, as DNA: TGTGCCAGCAGCCCCGGGGGCGGGAGCAATCAGCCCCAGCATTTT.

The chain employs TRBV4-1 and TRBJ1-5; 7 nucleotides line up with TRBD1. Trimming removed 3 bases from V and 5 bases from J; junction bases left unmatched: 7. The CDR3 runs to 15 residues. The germline V gene has CDR1 MGHRA and CDR2 YSYEKL. The CDR3 protein is CASSQQGVADQPQHF. DNA for the CDR3: TGCGCCAGCAGCCAGCAGGGGGTGGCGGATCAGCCCCAGCATTTT.

The rearrangement uses TRBV9 and TRBJ2-1; the match to TRBD1 covers 11 bases. The CDR3 totals 13 residues. V shed 3 bases and J 9 bases; nucleotides not matched to a gene: 2. Germline CDR1 and CDR2: SGDLS and YYNGEE. CDR3 sequence: CASSAGTGGEQFF. CDR3 DNA: TGTGCCAGCAGCGCCGGGACAGGGGGTGAGCAGTTCTTC.

The V call is TRBV6-5, the J call TRBJ2-2, with D perhaps matching TRBD2 (6 bases). The V end was cut by 9 bases, the J end by 1 base, with 12 bases between. The CDR3 sequence is 14 residues long. Germline V gene sequence: CDR1 MNHEY, CDR2 SVGAGI. CDR3 sequence (DNA): TGTGCCAGTCAGCGGGCAATGAACACCGGGGAGCTGTTTTTT. It yields the protein CASQRAMNTGELFF.

This clone was seen a handful of times. The chain carries TRBV5-1 and TRBJ1-2, with 7 bases aligning to TRBD1. The germline CDR1 and CDR2 sequences are SGHRS and YFSETQ. Trimming removed 4 bases from V and 4 bases from J; junction bases left unmatched: 10. The CDR3 has 15 residues. CDR3 sequence (DNA): TGCGCCAGCAGCACCAACAGACAGGGTGGCTATGGCTACACCTTC. Amino acid sequence: CASSTNRQGGYGYTF.

The chain carries TRBV29-1 and TRBJ2-5, with 9 positions matching TRBD1. The CDR3 loop spans 12 amino acids. The trim removed 6 bases at V and 6 bases at J, leaving 5 bases unmatched. The germline V gene has CDR1 SQVTM and CDR2 ANQGSEA. The CDR3 region has the DNA TGCAGCGTCGCCGGACAGGGGCAGACCCAGTACTTC. It specifies CSVAGQGQTQYF.

This chain uses TRBV7-9 with TRBJ2-7; 11 bases fit TRBD1. This CDR3 comprises 14 residues. After removal of 5 bases from V and 4 bases from J, the junction contained 4 bases not matched to a gene. The V gene's germline CDR1 is SEHNR and CDR2 FQNEAQ (reference sequence). The CDR3 DNA reads TGTGCCAGCAGCCCGGACAGGGGGCCTTACGAGCAGTACTTC. This gives the protein CASSPDRGPYEQYF.

The chain joins TRBV6-5 to TRBJ1-4; 8 bases fit TRBD1. CDR3 size: 15 residues. J lost 7 bases, V lost 0 bases, and 4 bases had no gene match. Germline V gene sequence: CDR1 MNHEY, CDR2 SVGAGI. CDR3 sequence (DNA): TGTGCCAGCAGTTACTCCCCCGGGACAGGTGAAAAACTGTTTTTT. Its translation: CASSYSPGTGEKLFF.

The rearrangement uses TRBV18 and TRBJ2-1; D perhaps matches TRBD1 (6 bases). The CDR3 contains 15 residues. V was trimmed by 2 bases and J by 5 bases, leaving 13 bases between them. CDR1 is KGHSH, CDR2 LQKENI, per germline. This CDR3 reads CASSPFQGRNNEQFF. The CDR3 nucleotides read TGTGCCAGCTCACCATTTCAGGGGCGAAACAATGAGCAGTTCTTC.

The V and J genes are TRBV24-1 and TRBJ1-5; D is perhaps TRBD1 (5 bases). This CDR3 region has 12 residues. V was pared by 3 bases and J by 7 bases, with 6 bases between. The germline gives CDR1 KGHDR, CDR2 SFDVKD. CDR3 sequence (DNA): TGTGCCACCAGTGATGACAGACAGCCCCAGCATTTT. It yields the protein CATSDDRQPQHF.

This chain joins TRBV28 and TRBJ1-1; D not resolved. CDR1 MDHEN and CDR2 SYDVKM come from the germline V gene. The CDR3 covers 11 residues. V gave up 4 bases and J gave up 7 bases, with 7 bases separating them. The CDR3 nucleotides are TGTGCCAGCAGTTCCCTAGTTGAAGCTTTCTTT. Residues: CASSSLVEAFF.